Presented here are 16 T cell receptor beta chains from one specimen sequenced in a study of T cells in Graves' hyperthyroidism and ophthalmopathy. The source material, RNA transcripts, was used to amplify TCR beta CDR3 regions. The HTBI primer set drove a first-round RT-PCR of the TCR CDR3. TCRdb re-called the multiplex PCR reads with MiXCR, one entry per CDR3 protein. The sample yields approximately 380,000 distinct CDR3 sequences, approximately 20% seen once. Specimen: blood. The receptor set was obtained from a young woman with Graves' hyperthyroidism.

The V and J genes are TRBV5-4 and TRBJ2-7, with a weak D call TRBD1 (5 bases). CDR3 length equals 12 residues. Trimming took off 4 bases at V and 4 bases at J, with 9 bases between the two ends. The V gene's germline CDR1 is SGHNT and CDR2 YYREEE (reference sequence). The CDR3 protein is CASSVDMYEQYF. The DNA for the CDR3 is TGTGCCAGCAGCGTGGACATGTACGAGCAGTACTTC.

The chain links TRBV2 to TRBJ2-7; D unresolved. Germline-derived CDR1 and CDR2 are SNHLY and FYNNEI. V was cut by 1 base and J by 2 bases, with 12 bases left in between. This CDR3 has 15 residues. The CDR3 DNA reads TGTGCCAGCAGTGAAGGGGGTTGGAATACCTACGAGCAGTACTTC. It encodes CASSEGGWNTYEQYF.

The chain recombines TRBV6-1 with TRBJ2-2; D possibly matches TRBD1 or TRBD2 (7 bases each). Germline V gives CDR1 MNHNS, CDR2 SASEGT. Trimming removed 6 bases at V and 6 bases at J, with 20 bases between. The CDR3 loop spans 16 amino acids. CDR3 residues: CASRSTGRAFPGELFF. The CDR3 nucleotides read TGTGCCAGCAGATCGACAGGGAGGGCCTTTCCCGGGGAGCTGTTTTTT.

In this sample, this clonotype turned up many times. CDR3 coding DNA: TGTGCCAGCACAGGGGGATTGGGCTACGAGCAGTACTTC. It encodes CASTGGLGYEQYF. The rearrangement links TRBV30 to TRBJ2-7; 8 bases align to TRBD1. The CDR3 contains 13 residues. Trimming removed 8 bases from V and 3 bases from J; junction bases left unmatched: 9. The germline V gene has CDR1 GTSNPN and CDR2 SVGIG (reference sequence).

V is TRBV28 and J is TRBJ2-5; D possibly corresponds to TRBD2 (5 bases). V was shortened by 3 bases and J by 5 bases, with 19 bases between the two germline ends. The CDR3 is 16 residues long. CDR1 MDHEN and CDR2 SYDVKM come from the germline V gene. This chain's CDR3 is CASSFGWVGVQETQYF. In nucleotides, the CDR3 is TGTGCCAGCAGTTTCGGTTGGGTCGGGGTCCAGGAGACCCAGTACTTC. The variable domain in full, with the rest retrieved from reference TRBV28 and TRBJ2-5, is DVKVTQSSRYLVKRTGEKVFLECVQDMDHENMFWYRQDPGLGLRLIYFSYDVKMKEKGDIPEGYSVSREKKERFSLILESASTNQTSMYLCASSFGWVGVQETQYFGPGTRLLVL.

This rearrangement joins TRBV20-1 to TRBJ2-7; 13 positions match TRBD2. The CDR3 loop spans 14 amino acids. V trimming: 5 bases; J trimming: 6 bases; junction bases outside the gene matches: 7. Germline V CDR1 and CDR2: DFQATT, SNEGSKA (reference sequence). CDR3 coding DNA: TGCAGTGCTCACGGGACTAGCGGGGAGGTCGAGCAGTACTTC. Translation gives CSAHGTSGEVEQYF.

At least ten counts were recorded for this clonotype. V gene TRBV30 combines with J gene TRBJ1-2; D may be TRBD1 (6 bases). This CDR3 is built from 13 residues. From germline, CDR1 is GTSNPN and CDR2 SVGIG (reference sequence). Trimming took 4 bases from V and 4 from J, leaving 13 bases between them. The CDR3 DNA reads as TGTGCCTGGATCTTGAAGGGGGGCTATGGCTACACCTTC. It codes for CAWILKGGYGYTF.

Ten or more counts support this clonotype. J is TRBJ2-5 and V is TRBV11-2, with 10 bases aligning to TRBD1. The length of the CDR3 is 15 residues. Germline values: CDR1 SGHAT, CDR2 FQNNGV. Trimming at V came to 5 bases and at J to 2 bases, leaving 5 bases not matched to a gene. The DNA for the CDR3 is TGTGCCAGCAGCCAGGACAGGGGGAGGCAAGAGACCCAGTACTTC. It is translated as CASSQDRGRQETQYF.

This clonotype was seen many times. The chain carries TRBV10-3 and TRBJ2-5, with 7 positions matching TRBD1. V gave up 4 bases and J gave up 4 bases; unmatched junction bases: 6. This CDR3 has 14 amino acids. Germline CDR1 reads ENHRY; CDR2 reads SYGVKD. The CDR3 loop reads CAISVAGGRETQYF. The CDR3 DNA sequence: TGTGCCATCAGTGTTGCAGGGGGAAGAGAGACCCAGTACTTC.

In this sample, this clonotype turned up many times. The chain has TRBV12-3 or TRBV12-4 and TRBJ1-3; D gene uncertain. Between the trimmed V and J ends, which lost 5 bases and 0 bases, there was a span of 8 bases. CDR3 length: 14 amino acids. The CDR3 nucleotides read TGTGCCAGCAGTCATCTCATCTCTGGAAACACCATATATTTT. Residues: CASSHLISGNTIYF.

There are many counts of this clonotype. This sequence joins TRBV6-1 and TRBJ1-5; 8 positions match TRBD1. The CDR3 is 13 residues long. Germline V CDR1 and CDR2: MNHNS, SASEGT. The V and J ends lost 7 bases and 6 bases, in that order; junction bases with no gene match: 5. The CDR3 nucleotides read TGTGCCAGCACGACAGGGGCGGGTCAGCCCCAGCATTTT. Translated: CASTTGAGQPQHF.

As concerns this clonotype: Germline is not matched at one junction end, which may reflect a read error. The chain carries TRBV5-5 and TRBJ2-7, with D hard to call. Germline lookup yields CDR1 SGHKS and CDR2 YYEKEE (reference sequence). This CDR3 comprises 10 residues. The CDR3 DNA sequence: TGCGCCAGCAGCATCTACGAGCAGTACTTC. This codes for CASSIYEQYF.

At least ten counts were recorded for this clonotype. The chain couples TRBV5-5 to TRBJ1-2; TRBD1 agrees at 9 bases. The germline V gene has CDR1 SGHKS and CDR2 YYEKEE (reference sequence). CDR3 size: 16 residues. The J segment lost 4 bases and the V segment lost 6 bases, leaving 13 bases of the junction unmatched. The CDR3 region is CASTPRPGQGVYGYTF. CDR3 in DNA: TGTGCCAGCACACCTAGGCCGGGACAGGGTGTCTATGGCTACACCTTC. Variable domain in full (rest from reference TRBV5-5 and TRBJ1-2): DAGVTQSPTHLIKTRGQQVTLRCSPISGHKSVSWYQQVLGQGPQFIFQYYEKEERGRGNFPDRFSARQFPNYSSELNVNALLLGDSALYLCASTPRPGQGVYGYTFGSGTRLTVV.

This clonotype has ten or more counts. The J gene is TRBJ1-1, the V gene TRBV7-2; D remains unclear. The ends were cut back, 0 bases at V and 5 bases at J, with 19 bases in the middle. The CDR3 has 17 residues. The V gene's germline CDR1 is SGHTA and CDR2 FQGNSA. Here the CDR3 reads CASSLAPQSPSYTEAFF. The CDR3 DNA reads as TGTGCCAGCAGCTTAGCTCCACAGAGCCCGAGCTATACTGAAGCTTTCTTT.

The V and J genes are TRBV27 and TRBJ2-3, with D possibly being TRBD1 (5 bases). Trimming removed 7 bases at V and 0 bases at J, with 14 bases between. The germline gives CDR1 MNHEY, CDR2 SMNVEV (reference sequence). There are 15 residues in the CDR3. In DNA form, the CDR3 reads TGTGCCAGCACGGTGGGGCCCGCAAGCACAGATACGCAGTATTTT. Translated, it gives CASTVGPASTDTQYF.

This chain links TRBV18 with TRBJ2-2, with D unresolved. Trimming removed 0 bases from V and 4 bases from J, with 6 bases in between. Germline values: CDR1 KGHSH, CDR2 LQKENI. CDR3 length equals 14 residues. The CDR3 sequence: CASSPPGVTGELFF. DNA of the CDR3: TGTGCCAGCTCACCACCGGGTGTCACCGGGGAGCTGTTTTTT.